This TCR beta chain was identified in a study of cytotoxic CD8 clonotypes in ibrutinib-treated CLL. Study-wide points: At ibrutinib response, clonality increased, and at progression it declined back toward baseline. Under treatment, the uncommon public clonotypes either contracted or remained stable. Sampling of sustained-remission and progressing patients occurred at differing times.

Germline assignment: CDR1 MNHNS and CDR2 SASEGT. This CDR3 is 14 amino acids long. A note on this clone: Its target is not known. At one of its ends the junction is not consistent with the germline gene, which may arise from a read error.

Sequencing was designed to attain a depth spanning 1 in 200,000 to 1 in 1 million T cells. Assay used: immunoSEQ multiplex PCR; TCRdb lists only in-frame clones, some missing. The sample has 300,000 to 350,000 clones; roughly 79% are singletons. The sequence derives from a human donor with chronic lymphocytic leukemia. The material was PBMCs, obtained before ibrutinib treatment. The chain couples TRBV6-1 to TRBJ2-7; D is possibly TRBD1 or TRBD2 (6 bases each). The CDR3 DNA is TGTGCCAGCAGCGAAGCGTGGGGGGCAATCGAGCAGTACTTC. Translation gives CASSEAWGAIEQYF.